This T cell receptor (beta chain) derives from a study of blood T cells in healthy people across ages (dated by TCRdb to 2014 to 2015). As for the study more broadly: In model experiments, template switching captured roughly one uniquely barcoded TCR beta cDNA molecule for every two T cells. To track age-related changes in TCR beta repertoire diversity, the study relied on deep sequencing normalized with unique cDNA molecular identifiers. The donors were split into four age groups: young (average 16 years), middle-aged (39), aged (62) and long-lived (roughly 88). Donors of different ages were randomly distributed across sequencing lanes to avoid experimental bias. For two donors (one aged 18 to 30 and one aged 80 or older), the study analyzed two additional independent replicas of 1 million unique cDNA reads from the same blood draw.

In the case of this clonotype: Its antigen is not yet known. No base quality information exists; no much larger clone differs at one position.

Results the study describes overall, beyond this receptor: Conclusive comparison of naive and antigen-experienced compartments was prevented by the profiling of bulk unsorted PBMCs. Estimates of total diversity from one million sequenced T cells were regarded as lower bounds and underestimates. The percentage of naive T cells measured by flow cytometry correlated strongly with observed TCR beta diversity. Observed TCR beta diversity per million T cells fell roughly linearly with age, and a significant reduction was already apparent by age about 43. Because donor CMV infection status was unknown, age-related changes in expanded clonotypes were potentially confounded. Compared with the aged group, the long-lived group had more naive CD4+ T cells, fewer expanded clones and increased TCR diversity, a pattern suggesting age selection.

Systemically healthy Caucasian individuals from Russia, roughly 40 in total and aged about 6 to 90 years, were included as donors. Ten milliliters of peripheral blood were drawn from each donor into EDTA-treated Vacutainer tubes. Ficoll-Paque density-gradient centrifugation was used to isolate PBMCs, with at least 6 million obtained per sample. Trizol reagent was used to extract total RNA from the PBMCs, yielding at least 6 micrograms per sample. The percentages of naive CD45RAhigh/CD27high T cells were determined by flow cytometry on a PBMC aliquot from every donor. The library was generated by 5' RACE. TCRdb records Illumina HiSeq 2500 as the sequencer. A second roughly 6 to 11 cycle PCR used a sample-barcoded 5' primer and a J-beta primer mix. A unique molecular identifier was introduced onto each TCR beta cDNA molecule by a template-switch 5' adaptor carrying 12 random nucleotides. At least 3 million CDR3-containing paired-end reads were obtained from each sample. All of the RNA was converted into first-strand cDNA using the Mint cDNA synthesis kit, with a TRBC-specific oligonucleotide serving as the primer. Following uracil-DNA glycosylase treatment, a first 18-cycle PCR with universal primers M1SS and BC2_uni_R was performed on all cDNA. As for how the authors treated the data: For normalization, 1 million high-quality reads were randomly selected from each sample, with every read carrying a distinct molecular identifier. Instead of being binned into consensus sequences, reads that shared molecular identifiers were thrown out. CDR3 identification, clonotype clustering and error correction used MiTCR with a Q25 quality threshold and the strictest error-elimination algorithm. A nonparametric unseen species model with Euler transformation was used to estimate a lower bound on total TCR beta diversity. The raw public data were reprocessed by TCRdb itself: fastp quality trimming at Q25, MiXCR clonotype calling, in-frame beta chains only. Rows merge per CDR3 protein into single entries with the most common DNA and genes. In this record, the V and J calls reflect TCRdb's handling and not the investigators' own analysis. The sample includes about 1.5 million distinct CDR3 sequences, with approximately 43% observed a single time. The top ten constitute 4% of the sample.

Sequencing used blood. This TCR came from a woman aged 18-29 years in good health.

The nucleotides read TGTGCCAGCAGTAAACCGGGACTAGCGACTAATGAGCAGTTCTTC. Translated, this is CASSKPGLATNEQFF. The chain is made from TRBV28 and TRBJ2-1, and TRBD2 matches 10 of the central bases. From the germline V gene, CDR1 is MDHEN and CDR2 is SYDVKM. Measured from the cysteine to the phenylalanine, the CDR3 is 15 residues long. The entry retains the CDR3 DNA only, 45 bases that are in frame from base 1. Trimming removed 5 bases from V and 7 bases from J; the gene matches leave 8 bases unexplained.